This paragraph reports one TCR beta chain. Its cognate antigen is unknown. The authors ran a second PCR of roughly 6 to 11 cycles using a sample-barcoded 5' primer and a J-beta primer mix. All cDNA molecules were each tagged by a template-switch adaptor with 12 random nucleotides. A single record per CDR3 protein comes from TCRdb applying MiXCR to the 5' RACE reads. The table records approximately 850,000 distinct CDR3 sequences, roughly 60% of them present only once. Germline values: CDR1 MNHNS, CDR2 SASEGT. This CDR3 contains 16 residues. The entry originates in a study of blood T cells in healthy people across ages. General study findings and limits: In long-lived donors, naive CD4+ cell counts and diversity exceeded those of aged donors.

The sample was blood. The V call is TRBV6-1, the J call TRBJ2-4, with D perhaps matching TRBD2 (5 bases). The J call is doubtful: the DNA matches TRBJ2-7 better. This sequence was found in a man aged 25 to 40 in good health. The CDR3 loop reads CASRLDPWTLYHEQYF. The DNA of the CDR3 is TGTGCCAGCAGATTAGACCCATGGACTCTATACCACGAGCAGTACTTC.